This is a list of T cell receptor beta chains from one sample in a study of PD-1 blockade in classical Hodgkin lymphoma. Sequencing used immunoSEQ multiplex PCR; TCRdb keeps in-frame clones, though not all of them. The profile covers 21,000 or so clones, with about four fifths appearing a single time and 17% taken by the ten largest. The specimen comprised peripheral blood mononuclear cells (PBMCs), sampled before the second cycle of nivolumab. These receptors were obtained from a human donor with classical Hodgkin lymphoma. CDR3s include the opening cysteine and the closing phenylalanine or tryptophan. Fields, in order: D gene, J gene, V gene, clone size, CDR3 DNA, CDR3 protein. A D gene is named only where the DNA matches it firmly. The size field is filled for only some rows; it gives once, few, many or a size class.

NA | TRBJ1-2 | TRBV19 | NA | TGTGCCAGTAGTATAAGACGGGAGGTCGAATATGGCTACACCTTC | CASSIRREVEYGYTF
TRBD2 | TRBJ2-2 | TRBV6-5 | NA | TGTGCCAGCATCGCACCGGGACTAGAAACCGGGGAGCTGTTTTTT | CASIAPGLETGELFF
NA | TRBJ1-2 | TRBV6-6 | NA | TGTGCCAGCAGTTACACCTTACAGGGCTTGGGGGGCGGCTACACCTTC | CASSYTLQGLGGGYTF
NA | TRBJ2-1 | TRBV20-1 | NA | TGCAGTGCGAGCCCCTACAATGAGCAGTTCTTC | CSASPYNEQFF
NA | TRBJ1-6 | TRBV6-5 | few | TGTGCCAGCAGCGGGGACTACGGTTCACCCCTCCACTTT | CASSGDYGSPLHF
TRBD2 | TRBJ2-7 | TRBV6-5 | NA | TGTGCGACCGGGACTATCTACGAGCAGTACTTC | CATGTIYEQYF
NA | TRBJ1-6 | TRBV27 | NA | TGTGCCAGCAGTTTAGGTTATAATTCACCCCTCCACTTT | CASSLGYNSPLHF
TRBD1 | TRBJ1-1 | TRBV5-4 | NA | TGTGCCAGCAGTGCAGGGGGCGCCAGGTTTGGAGCTTTCTTT | CASSAGGARFGAFF
NA | TRBJ1-3 | TRBV12-5 | NA | TGTGCTAGTGGTTTGCGGAACAACAGGGCTTCTGGAAACACCATATATTTT | CASGLRNNRASGNTIYF
NA | TRBJ2-5 | TRBV19 | medium-sized | TGTGCCAGTAGTATTATGGGGAACCAAGAGACCCAGTACTTC | CASSIMGNQETQYF
TRBD1 | TRBJ1-3 | TRBV11-2 | NA | TGTGCCAGCAGCCTCGGACAGGGGGATTTTGGAAACACCATATATTTT | CASSLGQGDFGNTIYF
NA | TRBJ1-5 | TRBV19 | NA | TGTGCCAGTAGTATTCTTCGCAGGGTCAATCAGCCCCAGCATTTT | CASSILRRVNQPQHF
TRBD1 | TRBJ1-5 | TRBV28 | NA | TGTGCCAGCAGTTTAGTATTATTAGACAGGGTTGGGCAGCCCCAGCATTTT | CASSLVLLDRVGQPQHF
NA | TRBJ2-3 | TRBV11-2 | once | TGTGCCAGCGGGAGTGGAGATACGCAGTATTTT | CASGSGDTQYF
NA | TRBJ1-5 | TRBV19 | NA | TGTGCCAGTACCCAGGGGAGCAATCAGCCCCAGCATTTT | CASTQGSNQPQHF
NA | TRBJ2-5 | TRBV6-1 | NA | TGTGCCAGCAGTGAAGAGGGGGGGAGACTTGGTGGAAAGACCCAGTACTTC | CASSEEGGRLGGKTQYF
TRBD2 | TRBJ2-3 | TRBV30 | NA | TGTGCCTGGAGTGTACTAGCGGGAGTCACAGATACGCAGTATTTT | CAWSVLAGVTDTQYF
NA | TRBJ1-5 | TRBV6-5 | once | TGTGCCAGCATTCCCCAGGGGATCGGCAATCAGCCCCAGCATTTT | CASIPQGIGNQPQHF
NA | TRBJ1-1 | TRBV19 | NA | TGTGCCAGTAGCCAGATCGTAGGGGGGAACACTGAAGCTTTCTTT | CASSQIVGGNTEAFF
NA | TRBJ1-2 | TRBV30 | once | TGTGCCTGGAGTGGGGGGGGTGGCTACACCTTC | CAWSGGGGYTF
NA | TRBJ2-7 | TRBV9 | NA | TGTGCCAGCAGCGTAGCTTGGGGCTTCTACGAGCAGTACTTC | CASSVAWGFYEQYF
NA | TRBJ2-2 | TRBV6-5 | NA | TGTGCCAGCAGCCTAGGGATCACCGGGGAGCTGTTTTTT | CASSLGITGELFF
TRBD2 | TRBJ2-3 | TRBV30 | NA | TGTGCCTGGAGTACTGGGGTGCGGGAGGCCACAGATACGCAGTATTTT | CAWSTGVREATDTQYF
TRBD2 | TRBJ2-5 | TRBV6-6 | NA | TGTGCCAGCAGTATAGGACTAGCGGGAGCATTTGGGACCCAGTACTTC | CASSIGLAGAFGTQYF
TRBD1 | TRBJ1-6 | TRBV2 | NA | TGTGCCAGCAGTGAGGACAGGGGCTCATCACCCCTCCACTTT | CASSEDRGSSPLHF
TRBD1 | TRBJ1-1 | TRBV27 | once | TGTGCCAGCAGTTCCTGGGACAGGGGAGGGTCTGAAGCTTTCTTT | CASSSWDRGGSEAFF
NA | TRBJ1-1 | TRBV15 | few | TGTGCCACCAGCAGAGATCGGCTTACAGCGGGCACTGAAGCTTTCTTT | CATSRDRLTAGTEAFF
TRBD2 | TRBJ2-1 | TRBV6-5 | NA | TGTGCCAGCAACGGCCGCGGGGCGGGAGGCTATGAGCAGTTCTTC | CASNGRGAGGYEQFF
TRBD1 | TRBJ2-2 | TRBV5-6 | NA | TGTGCCAGCAGCTTGGGGGACAGACACACCGGGGAGCTGTTTTTT | CASSLGDRHTGELFF
TRBD1 | TRBJ1-6 | TRBV25-1 | few | TGTGCCAGCAGTGAATCCCTCAGCCGGGACAGCTATAATGTGCACTTT | CASSESLSRDSYNVHF
NA | TRBJ1-5 | TRBV21-1 | NA | TGTGCCAGCAGCCTACGGACAGGGGACAATAGCAATCAGCCCCAGCATTTT | CASSLRTGDNSNQPQHF
NA | TRBJ1-2 | TRBV2 | few | TGTGCCAGCAGTGACGTGCCGCTCAGCACTTACCGGGGCTACACCTTC | CASSDVPLSTYRGYTF
TRBD1 | TRBJ1-5 | TRBV18 | NA | TGTGCCAGCTCACCATCACAGGGGGCCGGTCAGCCCCAGCATTTT | CASSPSQGAGQPQHF
TRBD1 | TRBJ1-5 | TRBV7-9 | few | TGTGCCAGCAGCTGGACAGGGGCTCAGCCCCAGCATTTT | CASSWTGAQPQHF
NA | TRBJ1-2 | TRBV19 | NA | TGTGCCAGTAGTCGCGGCGGAACCTATGGCTACACCTTC | CASSRGGTYGYTF
TRBD1 | TRBJ1-5 | TRBV7-9 | NA | TGTGCCAGCAGTGACAGGGGGCAGCCCCAGCATTTT | CASSDRGQPQHF
NA | TRBJ2-5 | TRBV13 | once | TGTGCCAGCAGCTTAAGGATCCGGGGGGAGACCCAGTACTTC | CASSLRIRGETQYF
TRBD2 | TRBJ2-5 | TRBV27 | once | TGTGCCAGCAGTAGTCTAGCGGGGGGGCTCGAGACCCAGTACTTC | CASSSLAGGLETQYF
NA | TRBJ2-5 | TRBV21-1 | NA | TGTGCCAGCGGGGGTTACGGCGGGAGGGCCCATGTTGGGGAGACCCAGTACTTC | CASGGYGGRAHVGETQYF
NA | TRBJ1-1 | TRBV7-9 | NA | TGTGCCAGCAGCTCCATAGCATACACTGAAGCTTTCTTT | CASSSIAYTEAFF
NA | TRBJ2-5 | TRBV21-1 | NA | TGTGCCAGCAGCAAAAGGTACCCTCGGGAGACCCAGTACTTC | CASSKRYPRETQYF
NA | TRBJ1-1 | TRBV6-5 | NA | TGTGCCAGCATAAACAACCTGAACACTGAAGCTTTCTTT | CASINNLNTEAFF
NA | TRBJ1-1 | TRBV19 | once | TGTGCCAGTAGTCCGAAAATACAGGGAAATGAGAACACTGAAGCTTTCTTT | CASSPKIQGNENTEAFF
TRBD2 | TRBJ2-3 | TRBV7-9 | NA | TGTGCCAGCAGCTTGCAGGGAGGGCCAGATACGCAGTATTTT | CASSLQGGPDTQYF
TRBD1 | TRBJ1-2 | TRBV5-1 | NA | TGCGCCAGCAGCTTTTCCCAGGGGGGACATGGCTACACCTTC | CASSFSQGGHGYTF
NA | TRBJ2-1 | TRBV10-1 | NA | TGCGCCAGCAGAGGCACTAGCAGCGGTGAGCAGTTCTTC | CASRGTSSGEQFF
NA | TRBJ1-3 | TRBV9 | NA | TGTGCCAGCAGCATACCCGGGACCGGGGGAAACACCATATATTTT | CASSIPGTGGNTIYF
NA | TRBJ2-7 | TRBV7-8 | NA | TGTGCCAGCAGCAATCAAGTGGTCGAGCAGTACTTC | CASSNQVVEQYF
NA | TRBJ2-7 | TRBV6-9 | NA | TGTGCCAGCAGCCTCAGGGAGAACTACGAGCAGTACTTC | CASSLRENYEQYF
NA | TRBJ1-5 | TRBV19 | once | TGTGCCAGTAGTATTTTCGGACAGCTACCTAATCAGCCCCAGCATTTT | CASSIFGQLPNQPQHF
NA | TRBJ2-5 | TRBV7-9 | NA | TGTGCCAGCAGCTTAGGACAGGTCAGCCGGGAGACCCAGTACTTC | CASSLGQVSRETQYF
TRBD2 | TRBJ2-4 | TRBV6-6 | NA | TGTGCCAGCAGTTACTCGTTGGGTAGCGGGAACCTTCAGTACTTC | CASSYSLGSGNLQYF
NA | TRBJ1-2 | TRBV5-6 | NA | TGTGCCAGCAGCTTCCAAGTTCGGGGGCGTAGGGGCTACACCTTC | CASSFQVRGRRGYTF
TRBD1 | TRBJ2-3 | TRBV5-4 | NA | TGTGCCAGCAGCTTGGGGACAGGTGGTGTAGATACGCAGTATTTT | CASSLGTGGVDTQYF
NA | TRBJ2-1 | TRBV21-1 | few | TGTGCCAGCAGCTTTAAGGCGCTAGCGGGAGGGCACAATGAGCAGTTCTTC | CASSFKALAGGHNEQFF